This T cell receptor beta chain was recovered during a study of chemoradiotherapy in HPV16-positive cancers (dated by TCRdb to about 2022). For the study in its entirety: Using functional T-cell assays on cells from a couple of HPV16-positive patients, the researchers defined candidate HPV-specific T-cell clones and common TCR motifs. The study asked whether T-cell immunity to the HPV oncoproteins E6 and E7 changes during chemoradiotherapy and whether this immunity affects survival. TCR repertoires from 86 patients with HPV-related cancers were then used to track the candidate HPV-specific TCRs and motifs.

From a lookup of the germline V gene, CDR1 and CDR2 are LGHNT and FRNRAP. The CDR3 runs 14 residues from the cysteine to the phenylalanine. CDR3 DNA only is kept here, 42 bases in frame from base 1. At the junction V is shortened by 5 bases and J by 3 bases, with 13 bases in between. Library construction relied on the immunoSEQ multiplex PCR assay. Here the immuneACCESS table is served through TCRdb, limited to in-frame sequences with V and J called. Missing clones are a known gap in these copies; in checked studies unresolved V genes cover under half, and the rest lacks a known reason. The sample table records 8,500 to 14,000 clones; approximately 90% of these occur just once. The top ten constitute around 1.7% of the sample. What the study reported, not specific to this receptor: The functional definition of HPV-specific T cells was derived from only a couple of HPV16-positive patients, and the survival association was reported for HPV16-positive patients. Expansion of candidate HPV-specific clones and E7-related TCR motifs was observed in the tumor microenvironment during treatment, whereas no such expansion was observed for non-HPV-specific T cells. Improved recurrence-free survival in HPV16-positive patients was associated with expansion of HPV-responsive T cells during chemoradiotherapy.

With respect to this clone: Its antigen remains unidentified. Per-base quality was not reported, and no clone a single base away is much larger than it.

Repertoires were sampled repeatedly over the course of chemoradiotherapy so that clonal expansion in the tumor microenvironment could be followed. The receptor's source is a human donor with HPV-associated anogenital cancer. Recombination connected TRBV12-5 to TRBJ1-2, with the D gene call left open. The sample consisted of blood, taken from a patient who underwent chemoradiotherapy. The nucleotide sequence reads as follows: TGTGCTAGTGGTAAAGAACAGACTTACTATGGCTACACCTTC. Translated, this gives CASGKEQTYYGYTF.